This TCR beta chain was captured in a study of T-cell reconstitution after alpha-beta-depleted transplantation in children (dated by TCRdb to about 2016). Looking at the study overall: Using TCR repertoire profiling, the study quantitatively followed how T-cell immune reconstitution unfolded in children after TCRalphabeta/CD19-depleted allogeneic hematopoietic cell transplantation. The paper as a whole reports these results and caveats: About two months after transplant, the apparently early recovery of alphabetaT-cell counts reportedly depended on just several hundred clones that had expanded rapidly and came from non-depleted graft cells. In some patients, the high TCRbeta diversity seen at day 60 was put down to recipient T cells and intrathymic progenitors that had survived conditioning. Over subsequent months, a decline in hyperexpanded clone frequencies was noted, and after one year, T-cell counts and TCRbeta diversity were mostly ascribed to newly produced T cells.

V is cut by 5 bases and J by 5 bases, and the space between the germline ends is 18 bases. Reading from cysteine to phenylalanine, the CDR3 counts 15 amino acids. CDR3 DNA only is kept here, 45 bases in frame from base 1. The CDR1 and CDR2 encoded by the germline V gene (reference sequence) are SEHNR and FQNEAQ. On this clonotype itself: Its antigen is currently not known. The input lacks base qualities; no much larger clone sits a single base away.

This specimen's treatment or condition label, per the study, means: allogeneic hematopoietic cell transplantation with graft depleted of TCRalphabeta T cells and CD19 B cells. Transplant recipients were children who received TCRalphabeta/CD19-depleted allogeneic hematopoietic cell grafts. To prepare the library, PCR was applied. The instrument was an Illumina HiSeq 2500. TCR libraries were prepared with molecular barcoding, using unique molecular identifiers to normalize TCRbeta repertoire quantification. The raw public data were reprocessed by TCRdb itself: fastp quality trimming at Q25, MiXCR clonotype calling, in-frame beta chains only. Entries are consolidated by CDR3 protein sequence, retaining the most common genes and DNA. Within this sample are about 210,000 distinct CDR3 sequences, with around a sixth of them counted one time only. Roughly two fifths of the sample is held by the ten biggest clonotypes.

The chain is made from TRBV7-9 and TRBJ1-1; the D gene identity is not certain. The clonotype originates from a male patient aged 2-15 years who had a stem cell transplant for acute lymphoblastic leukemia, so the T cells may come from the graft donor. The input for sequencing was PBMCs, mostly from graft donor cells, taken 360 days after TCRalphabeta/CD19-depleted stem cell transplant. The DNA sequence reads TGTGCCAGCAGCCTAAACTCAGACCCGGGGACTGAAGCTTTCTTT. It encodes CASSLNSDPGTEAFF.